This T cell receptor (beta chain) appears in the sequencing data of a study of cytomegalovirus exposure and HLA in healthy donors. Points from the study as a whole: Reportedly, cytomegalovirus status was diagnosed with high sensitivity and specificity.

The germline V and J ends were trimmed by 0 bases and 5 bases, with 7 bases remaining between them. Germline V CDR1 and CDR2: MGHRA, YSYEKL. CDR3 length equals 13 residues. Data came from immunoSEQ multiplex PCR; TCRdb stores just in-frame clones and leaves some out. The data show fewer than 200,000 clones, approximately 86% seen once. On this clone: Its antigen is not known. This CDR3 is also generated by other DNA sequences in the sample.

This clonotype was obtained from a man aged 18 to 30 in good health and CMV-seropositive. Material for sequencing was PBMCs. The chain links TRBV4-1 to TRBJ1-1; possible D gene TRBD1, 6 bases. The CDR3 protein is CASSQDRGTEAFF. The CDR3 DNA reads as TGCGCCAGCAGCCAAGACAGGGGAACTGAAGCTTTCTTT.